These 7 T cell receptor beta chains were all obtained from the same sample, sequenced in a study of cytotoxic CD8 clonotypes in ibrutinib-treated CLL (dated by TCRdb to the early 2020s). What this sample's time point label stands for: about a year on ibrutinib. The library was generated by the immunoSEQ multiplex PCR assay. The table comes from immuneACCESS by way of TCRdb, which keeps in-frame sequences with V and J called. Part of the clones is missing from these tables; in studies checked, under half for an unresolved V gene and the rest for unknown reasons. In all, the sample holds 130,000 or so clones, and 70% to 80% of those were seen once. Roughly 13% of the sample goes to the ten largest clones. Here the sequenced sample was PBMCs, taken after 12 months of ibrutinib treatment. The receptors shown here come from a human donor with chronic lymphocytic leukemia.

The chain joins TRBV11-3 to TRBJ2-5; D might be TRBD2 (6 bases). The CDR3 has 15 residues. Per the germline V gene, CDR1 is SGHNT and CDR2 is YENEEA. The ends were cut back, 1 base at V and 5 bases at J, with 14 bases in the middle. Here the CDR3 reads CASSLGLDAQETQYF. The CDR3 DNA reads TGTGCCAGCAGCTTAGGACTAGATGCACAGGAGACCCAGTACTTC.

The chain couples TRBV11-2 to TRBJ2-5, with D tentatively TRBD2 (6 bases). The CDR3 has 14 residues. The germline CDR1 and CDR2 sequences are SGHAT and FQNNGV. Between the trimmed V and J ends, which lost 1 base and 2 bases, there was a span of 8 bases. CDR3 region: CASSLVAEQETQYF. CDR3 nucleotide sequence: TGTGCCAGCAGCTTAGTAGCGGAGCAAGAGACCCAGTACTTC.

The genes are TRBV20-1 and TRBJ2-1; D is uncertain. Trimming stripped 7 bases from V and 7 bases from J, with 11 bases between. Germline loops: CDR1 DFQATT, CDR2 SNEGSKA (reference sequence). The CDR3 is made up of 11 amino acids. CDR3 in DNA: TGCAGTGGTCGTTTGGGAAATGAGCAGTTCTTC. Its translation: CSGRLGNEQFF.

This chain connects TRBV7-8 to TRBJ2-1, with D perhaps matching TRBD1 (6 bases). Germline CDR1 reads SGHVS; CDR2 reads FQNEAQ. The CDR3 has 15 amino acids. V lost 5 bases, J lost 7 bases, and 18 bases lay in between. The CDR3 region has the DNA TGTGCCAGCAGCCTCCAGGGGCTAGTCGGTAATGAGCAGTTCTTC. Translating it yields CASSLQGLVGNEQFF.

This clone is a singleton in its sample. The V call is TRBV5-1, the J call TRBJ2-7, with D perhaps TRBD2 (6 bases). Germline loops: CDR1 SGHRS, CDR2 YFSETQ. The CDR3 is 15 residues long. The V and J ends lost 3 bases and 3 bases respectively, with 16 bases between them. The CDR3 nucleotides read TGCGCCAGCAGCTCCGGAGGGCAGGGAATCTACGAGCAGTACTTC. This sequence encodes CASSSGGQGIYEQYF.

The rearrangement uses TRBV7-9 and TRBJ1-1; 8 bases map to TRBD1. CDR1 and CDR2 (germline): SEHNR, FQNEAQ (reference sequence). The CDR3 spans 16 residues. V was clipped by 5 bases and J by 3 bases; unmatched bases: 11. This chain's CDR3 is CASSIDRGSTDTEAFF. The CDR3 DNA reads TGTGCCAGCAGCATAGACAGGGGATCGACGGACACTGAAGCTTTCTTT.

This rearrangement joins TRBV7-6 to TRBJ1-5; no reliable D call. This CDR3 comprises 14 residues. CDR1 and CDR2 from the germline V gene are SGHVS and FNYEAQ. V was shortened by 4 bases and J by 0 bases, with 7 bases between the two germline ends. The CDR3 here is CASSSTDSNQPQHF. CDR3 DNA: TGTGCCAGCAGCTCGACCGATAGCAATCAGCCCCAGCATTTT.